Sequencing of this TCR beta chain was carried out in a study of blood T cell repertoires in COVID-19. Study-level background: Donors in the United States, Italy and Spain gave samples during acute or convalescent COVID-19. T cells, B-cell-depleted T cells, or PBMCs supplied cDNA or gDNA.

In the authors' workflow: Amplified reference gene primers provided the basis for estimating nucleated cell counts. The data were produced by immunoSEQ multiplex PCR, yet TCRdb's version contains in-frame clones alone and is incomplete. V, J and clone size are those of that table, while D and trimming were read from the DNA. Found here are around 300,000 clones, 65% to 90% of them singletons; the top ten hold around 6.9%. The TCR originated in a human donor in a cohort sampled during active COVID-19. Material for sequencing was peripheral blood.

For the CDR3, the DNA is TGTGCCAGTAGTGACCCCGTAGGGGCCATGAACACTGAAGCTTTCTTT. This codes for CASSDPVGAMNTEAFF. This sequence joins TRBV19 and TRBJ1-1; D may be TRBD1 (5 bases). Germline V gene lookup returns CDR1 LNHDA and CDR2 SQIVND (reference sequence). The CDR3 has 16 residues. Trimming pared 5 bases from V and 0 bases from J, leaving 16 bases between.